This TCR beta chain was sequenced in a study of molecular identifiers for immune sequencing clone quantification (dated by TCRdb to 2016 to 2019). Turning to the overall study: For a replicate experiment, RNA from approximately 20,000 or 98,000 naive CD8 T cells was divided into five aliquots, and four of the five aliquots were sequenced. CD8 T cells were used in a methods study to benchmark molecular-identifier clustering-based TCR repertoire sequencing (MIDCIRS) and TCR RNA copy counting.

What the work shows at the level of the full study, not this receptor alone: Modeling estimated around 3.2 recovered TCR RNA copies per cell, compared with 9.5 to 10 by digital PCR, which implies approximately 30% capture efficiency. Even against a background of 850,000 to 1,000,000 naive CD8 T cells, spiked-in Jurkat TCR RNA amounting to a single cell's worth was reported to be detectable. Highly expanded clone sizes could be underestimated if identical TCR molecules share a barcode. The naive libraries included spiked-in Jurkat TCR RNA (10 copies' worth), and this Jurkat TCR RNA is not part of the donor repertoire. When barcode sub-clustering was not used, chimeric consensus sequences inflated TCR diversity, with chimeras reaching as high as 47%. In CMV-specific effector cells, over 99% of molecules were held by clones above 20 RNA copies, whereas under 1% of molecules were held by such clones in naive cells.

Receptors were amplified or captured by PCR. Instrument on record: Illumina HiSeq 4000. Bulk TCR libraries were made following a previously described method, with the TCR primers given in Table S5. Total RNA was purified with the Qiagen AllPrep DNA/RNA kit. Reads from multiple sequencing runs of the same library were pooled before analysis. On the study's bioinformatics: Reads were retained only if an exact TCR constant sequence was present, and the retained reads were trimmed to 150 nt and grouped according to their 12-nt molecular barcodes. Reads within each barcode group were sub-clustered using a 15% Levenshtein threshold, and quality-weighted consensus sequences were constructed for each RNA molecule. Non-functional sequences were removed, as were lower-count sequences one edit away from another. Based on fitting two negative binomial distributions, any barcode sub-cluster with under 20% of the maximum read count was discarded. The public sequencing data were trimmed at Q25 with fastp and processed into clonotypes with MiXCR by TCRdb, which kept only in-frame beta chains. CDR3 protein sequences are deduplicated, and each keeps its most common genes and DNA. Clone size and V and J calls follow TCRdb, not the original study. Present in this sample are approximately 500,000 distinct CDR3 sequences, about a fifth of which were seen just once. The top ten constitute more than 0.8% of the sample.

This clonotype has a count of ten or more. Its antigen specificity is not known. No much larger clone is present one base from it, and per-base qualities are unavailable. Naive CD8 T cell libraries were made from roughly 21,000 to 960,000 sorted cells using 10%, 30% or 50% of purified RNA. Naive CD8 T cells were FACS-sorted as CD8+CD4-CCR7+CD45RA+ on a BD FACSAria II into RLT Plus buffer. To test detection sensitivity, Jurkat RNA equal to ten TCR copies was added to samples of about 20,000-1,000,000 naive CD8 T cells. Enrichment of CD8 T cells was done with RosetteSep CD8+ T Cell Enrichment Cocktail plus Ficoll-Paque, and ACK red cell lysis came afterward. The receptor was isolated from a human donor in good health. Some libraries in this study had Jurkat cell RNA spiked in. Specimen: naive CD8+ T cells from blood, with Jurkat cell RNA spiked in. In the paper's terms, the cell subset or site label means: FACS-sorted CD8+CD4-CCR7+CD45RA+ naive T cells.

The CDR3 loop reads CASSQGVQGDQPQHF. The nucleotides are TGCGCCAGCAGCCAAGGGGTACAGGGTGATCAGCCCCAGCATTTT. Rearrangement joined TRBV4-1 to TRBJ1-5; the D region possibly corresponds to TRBD1 (6 bases align). V drops 1 base and J drops 5 bases, leaving 12 bases in between. Reading the germline V gene gives CDR1 MGHRA and CDR2 YSYEKL. Spanning cysteine to phenylalanine, the CDR3 consists of 15 amino acids. Just the 45-base CDR3 DNA is kept, in frame starting at base 1.